These 10 T cell receptor beta chains were sequenced from one sample in a study of beta chain features in type 1 diabetes. The study reverse transcribed the entire isolated RNA, so it sequenced expressed TCRB transcripts. This table comes from immunoSEQ multiplex PCR, and its TCRdb copy is limited to in-frame clones, with some not included. The table includes about 290,000 clones, about 8.5% detected once. Sequencing was done on a sample of central memory CD4+ T cells from blood. The receptors shown here come from a young woman in good health.

This clone was seen a few times. V usage is TRBV19 and J usage is TRBJ1-2; D may be TRBD1 (5 bases). V lost 6 bases and J 4 bases, leaving 18 bases between the germline ends. Germline loops: CDR1 LNHDA, CDR2 SQIVND (reference sequence). This CDR3 contains 15 residues. The CDR3 reads CASSTGAAGPYGYTF. The DNA of the CDR3 is TGTGCCAGTAGCACTGGGGCCGCAGGCCCCTATGGCTACACCTTC.

The CDR3 coding sequence is TGTGCCAGCAGCCTTGGACAGTCCCATGGCTACACCTTC. Residues: CASSLGQSHGYTF. The rearrangement links TRBV11-2 to TRBJ1-2, with a tentative D call TRBD1 (6 bases). Germline values: CDR1 SGHAT, CDR2 FQNNGV. The CDR3 is made up of 13 amino acids. V was pared by 5 bases and J by 6 bases, with 13 bases between.

This clone appeared a few times. This chain links TRBV5-1 with TRBJ1-2; D not certain. V lost 0 bases and J lost 10, with 10 bases in between. CDR3 length equals 12 residues. Germline loops: CDR1 SGHRS, CDR2 YFSETQ. CDR3 residues: CASSLDLTLYTF. The CDR3 coding sequence is TGCGCCAGCAGCTTGGATCTAACGCTCTACACCTTC.

This clone was observed many times. The chain combines TRBV14 with TRBJ1-1; D is unresolved. Trimming removed 1 base from V and 2 bases from J, with 14 bases in between. This CDR3 contains 16 residues. Germline lookup yields CDR1 SGHDN and CDR2 FVKESK. CDR3 nucleotides: TGTGCCAGCAGCCAAGGCCCCTCGGTTCCTAACACTGAAGCTTTCTTT. Translation: CASSQGPSVPNTEAFF.

The chain has TRBV7-2 and TRBJ2-7, with D tentatively TRBD2 (5 bases). CDR1 and CDR2 from the germline V gene are SGHTA and FQGNSA. The V end was cut by 5 bases, the J end by 6 bases, with 11 bases between. There are 12 residues in the CDR3. The CDR3 coding sequence is TGTGCCAGCAGCCCCAGAGAGGGCGAGCAGTACTTC. Translation: CASSPREGEQYF.

This sequence joins TRBV7-2 and TRBJ2-7; weak D call: TRBD2 (5 bases). This CDR3 is 15 amino acids long. CDR1 is SGHTA and CDR2 is FQGNSA in the germline V gene. Trimming took 5 bases from V and 3 from J, leaving 17 bases between them. The CDR3 nucleotides read TGTGCCAGCAGCCAGGTGATCTTAGAGGGCTACGAGCAGTACTTC. This sequence encodes CASSQVILEGYEQYF.

This clone was detected only a few times. The chain links TRBV5-4 to TRBJ1-2; 8 bases agree with TRBD1. After removal of 3 bases from V and 3 bases from J, the junction contained 7 bases not matched to a gene. Per germline, CDR1 SGHNT and CDR2 YYREEE (reference sequence). CDR3 length: 15 residues. The CDR3 bases are TGTGCCAGCAGCTCCCCGGGGACAGGCGACTATGGCTACACCTTC. This sequence encodes CASSSPGTGDYGYTF.

Comments on this clone: An end of the junction does not agree with germline; a read error may underlie this. The chain uses TRBV15 and TRBJ2-5; D tentatively fits TRBD1 or TRBD2 (5 bases each). Germline CDR1 is LNHNV and CDR2 is YYDKDF (reference sequence). This CDR3 has 17 residues. As DNA, the CDR3 is TGTGCCACCAGCAGAGGGAGGACGGGGCGGGCGGAAGAGACCAAGTACTTC. This gives the protein CATSRGRTGRAEETKYF.

This clone was counted many times. A junction end diverges from the germline sequence, so it may reflect a read error. V usage is TRBV2 and J usage is TRBJ2-7, with no clear D. Germline V lookup: CDR1 SNHLY, CDR2 FYNNEI. This CDR3 is 11 amino acids long. CDR3 sequence (DNA): TGTGCCAGCAGTGAATTGTGGGGTCCAAGCTTC. Its protein product is CASSELWGPSF.

This clone was seen more than once but under ten times. This specimen includes other DNA sequences encoding the same CDR3. This chain connects TRBV18 to TRBJ2-3; D is ambiguous. Trimming removed 5 bases from V and 1 base from J, with 4 bases in between. The CDR3 extends over 12 amino acids. Germline CDR1 reads KGHSH; CDR2 reads LQKENI. The CDR3 nucleotides are TGTGCCAGCTCAGGGGGCACAGATACGCAGTATTTT. This translates into CASSGGTDTQYF.